The 13 T cell receptor beta chains below come from one sample, sequenced in a study of blood T cell repertoires in COVID-19. Assay: immunoSEQ multiplex PCR; the TCRdb copy retains only in-frame clones and omits some. The sample records 450,000 to 500,000 clones, approximately 86% being singletons. The sample was PBMCs or T cells enriched from blood (not recorded which). The receptors stem from a woman aged 18 to 35 who had recovered from COVID-19.

In its sample, this clone was seen once. This rearrangement joins TRBV10-3 to TRBJ2-3, with 7 nucleotides matching TRBD2. The junction had 11 bases not matched to a gene; V was cut back by 10 bases and J by 1 base. The germline V gene encodes CDR1 ENHRY and CDR2 SYGVKD. This CDR3 is 15 amino acids long. The CDR3 region is CATLRSSGGTDTQYF. The CDR3 nucleotides read TGTGCCACCCTCCGGTCGAGCGGGGGCACAGATACGCAGTATTTT.

The chain uses TRBV21-1 and TRBJ1-1. TRBV21-1 is annotated as a pseudogene. The CDR3 covers 14 residues. The CDR3 DNA reads as TGTGCCAGCAGCCCCCGAGAGGCGAACACTGAAGCTTTCTTT. Amino acids: CASSPREANTEAFF.

This clone appeared once. This rearrangement joins TRBV5-1 to TRBJ2-3, with 8 bases identical to TRBD2. CDR1 is SGHRS and CDR2 is YFSETQ in the germline V gene. This CDR3 region has 15 residues. With V trimmed by 4 bases and J by 5 bases, 9 bases remained unmatched. CDR3 loop: CASSLQGREGDTQYF. The CDR3 bases are TGCGCCAGCAGCCTGCAGGGACGGGAGGGAGATACGCAGTATTTT.

The chain employs TRBV15 and TRBJ1-1; D is unclear. There are 15 residues in the CDR3. With 0 bases removed from V and 1 base from J, the gap between germline ends came to 9 bases. CDR1 LNHNV and CDR2 YYDKDF come from the germline V gene (reference sequence). The CDR3 DNA is TGTGCCACCAGCAGAGACGTGGGAGAGAACACTGAAGCTTTCTTT. Its protein product is CATSRDVGENTEAFF.

This clone was observed a few times. V is TRBV28 and J is TRBJ1-1; D is unclear. In germline, CDR1 is MDHEN, CDR2 SYDVKM. The CDR3 sequence is 13 residues long. V was trimmed by 1 base and J by 1 base, leaving 4 bases between them. The CDR3 nucleotides are TGTGCCAGCAGTTTATCGGGGAACACTGAAGCTTTCTTT. Its translation is CASSLSGNTEAFF.

This clone was seen a handful of times. This rearrangement joins TRBV5-1 to TRBJ1-2; weak D call: TRBD1 (6 bases). The CDR3 has 14 amino acids. V shed 4 bases and J shed 1 base, with 11 bases lying between them. CDR1 and CDR2 (germline): SGHRS, YFSETQ. This CDR3 is CASSTQGFNYGYTF. CDR3 nucleotides: TGCGCCAGCAGCACACAGGGATTTAACTATGGCTACACCTTC.

The genes are TRBV6-2 or TRBV6-3 and TRBJ2-7, with TRBD2 identical over 10 bases. There are 16 residues in the CDR3. Germline loops: CDR1 MNHEY, CDR2 SVGEGT. J was trimmed by 2 bases and V by 6 bases; bases with no gene match: 10. Here the CDR3 reads CASSGLAGALTYEQYF. The CDR3 DNA follows: TGTGCCAGCAGCGGTCTAGCGGGGGCCTTGACCTACGAGCAGTACTTC.

The chain joins TRBV6-5 to TRBJ1-3; D is possibly TRBD1 (5 bases). The germline V gene has CDR1 MNHEY and CDR2 SVGAGI. The CDR3 loop spans 14 amino acids. V was cut by 11 bases and J by 1 base, with 15 bases left in between. CDR3 sequence reads: CACGALGSGNTIYF. DNA for the CDR3: TGTGCCTGCGGGGCTCTCGGTTCTGGAAACACCATATATTTT.

The chain employs TRBV11-2 and TRBJ1-1; D ambiguous. Germline CDR1 and CDR2: SGHAT and FQNNGV. This CDR3 contains 13 residues. V lost 3 bases and J 4 bases, leaving 9 bases between the germline ends. The DNA for the CDR3 is TGTGCCAGCAGCTTCCGGGGTGGCACTGAAGCTTTCTTT. It is translated as CASSFRGGTEAFF. Filled out from reference TRBV11-2 and TRBJ1-1, the complete variable domain reads EAGVAQSPRYKIIEKRQSVAFWCNPISGHATLYWYQQILGQGPKLLIQFQNNGVVDDSQLPKDRFSAERLKGVDSTLKIQPAKLEDSAVYLCASSFRGGTEAFFGQGTRLTVV.

The chain is built from TRBV29-1 and TRBJ1-5, with D tentatively TRBD1 (6 bases). The CDR3 runs 15 residues. Trimming pared 2 bases from V and 4 bases from J, leaving 15 bases between. Germline V gives CDR1 SQVTM, CDR2 ANQGSEA. The CDR3 region is CSVELVGAQNQPQHF. Written as DNA, the CDR3 is TGCAGCGTTGAACTGGTGGGGGCCCAAAATCAGCCCCAGCATTTT.

The table lists this clone with a count of one. The chain joins TRBV5-4 to TRBJ1-1, with no clear D. V lost 0 bases to trimming and J lost 7 bases, with 7 bases between them. The germline gives CDR1 SGHNT, CDR2 YYREEE (reference sequence). The CDR3 runs 12 residues. The chain's CDR3 is CASSLGFGEAFF. Written as DNA, the CDR3 is TGTGCCAGCAGCTTGGGGTTCGGTGAAGCTTTCTTT. The entire variable domain, with the rest obtained from reference TRBV5-4 and TRBJ1-1, is as follows: ETGVTQSPTHLIKTRGQQVTLRCSSQSGHNTVSWYQQALGQGPQFIFQYYREEENGRGNFPPRFSGLQFPNYSSELNVNALELDDSALYLCASSLGFGEAFFGQGTRLTVV.

The chain recombines TRBV5-6 with TRBJ1-6, with 8 positions matching TRBD1. The CDR3 spans 16 residues. The ends lost 2 bases at V and 7 bases at J; junction bases unmatched: 8. The germline V gene has CDR1 SGHDT and CDR2 YYEEEE. The CDR3 nucleotides read TGTGCCAGCAGCTTTGGCGCAGGGGGCGACAATTCACCCCTCCACTTT. Its protein product is CASSFGAGGDNSPLHF.

A note on this clone: This CDR3 is also generated by other DNA sequences in the sample. The rearrangement uses TRBV5-1 and TRBJ2-5; D is possibly TRBD2 (7 bases). Trimming took off 0 bases at V and 4 bases at J, with 13 bases between the two ends. The CDR3 sequence is 15 residues long. Germline CDR1 SGHRS, CDR2 YFSETQ. CDR3 residues: CASSLGGGAGETQYF. CDR3 sequence (DNA): TGCGCCAGCAGCTTGGGTGGGGGGGCCGGAGAGACCCAGTACTTC.